These 9 T cell receptor beta chains came from one sample sequenced in a study of T cell responses to AZD1222 COVID-19 vaccine. The data were produced by immunoSEQ multiplex PCR, yet TCRdb's version contains in-frame clones alone and is incomplete. Found here are 99,000 or so clones, roughly 91% of them singletons; the top ten hold 9.1%. The specimen comprised peripheral blood, sampled on day 0 of AZD1222 vaccination. These receptor sequences come from an adult in good health.

The J gene is TRBJ1-2, the V gene TRBV5-1, with 9 bases matching TRBD1. Germline-derived CDR1 and CDR2 are SGHRS and YFSETQ. Losses at the gene ends were 3 bases for V and 3 bases for J; bases not matched to a gene: 6. The CDR3 runs to 15 residues. The CDR3 spells CASSSTGGGDYGYTF. The CDR3, as DNA: TGCGCCAGCAGCTCAACAGGGGGCGGGGACTATGGCTACACCTTC.

The gene calls are TRBV27 and TRBJ2-1; 11 nucleotides line up with TRBD2. The CDR3 is made up of 14 amino acids. The V gene end was trimmed by 7 bases and the J gene end by 9 bases; junction bases not matched to a gene: 8. Germline V gene sequence: CDR1 MNHEY, CDR2 SMNVEV (reference sequence). The CDR3 region is CASKLAGGALEQFF. The CDR3 nucleotides are TGTGCCAGCAAGTTAGCGGGAGGGGCCCTTGAGCAGTTCTTC.

This clone has only a few counts. The sample holds other DNA sequences that translate to the same CDR3. This chain uses TRBV4-3 with TRBJ2-2; 9 positions match TRBD1. J gave up 2 bases and V 0 bases, and 4 bases lay outside the gene matches. Germline-derived CDR1 and CDR2 are LGHNA and YSLEER. This CDR3 is 17 amino acids long. The CDR3 bases are TGCGCCAGCAGCCAAGATGACAGGGGGGCAAACACCGGGGAGCTGTTTTTT. Residues: CASSQDDRGANTGELFF.

This clone has more than one count but fewer than ten. The chain employs TRBV28 and TRBJ1-1, with a weak D call TRBD1 (5 bases). Looked up from germline, CDR1 is MDHEN and CDR2 is SYDVKM. V shed 7 bases and J shed 7 bases, with 16 bases lying between them. This CDR3 region has 13 residues. The CDR3 spells CASTGGAGFEAFF. As DNA, the CDR3 is TGTGCCAGCACAGGAGGGGCAGGGTTTGAAGCTTTCTTT.

The gene calls are TRBV15 and TRBJ1-5; D call uncertain. Trimming removed 1 base from V and 3 bases from J, with 7 bases in between. The germline V gene encodes CDR1 LNHNV and CDR2 YYDKDF (reference sequence). This CDR3 comprises 14 residues. The DNA of the CDR3 is TGTGCCACCAGCAGAGCCGGCCCCAATCAGCCCCAGCATTTT. Its translation is CATSRAGPNQPQHF.

The chain combines TRBV5-4 with TRBJ1-4; a weak D match, TRBD1 (6 bases). This CDR3 has 13 amino acids. Trimming removed 3 bases at V and 13 bases at J, with 16 bases between. Germline V lookup: CDR1 SGHNT, CDR2 YYREEE (reference sequence). The CDR3 DNA reads as TGTGCCAGCAGCTCCCAGGACAGCAGGGGACTGTTTTTT. This encodes CASSSQDSRGLFF.

This chain connects TRBV19 to TRBJ1-1; D is perhaps TRBD1 (5 bases). The CDR3 runs to 13 residues. V lost 5 bases to trimming and J lost 1 base, with 8 bases between them. Germline-derived CDR1 and CDR2 are LNHDA and SQIVND (reference sequence). The CDR3 DNA is TGTGCCAGTAGTCTGGGACCGAACACTGAAGCTTTCTTT. Translation gives CASSLGPNTEAFF.

The J gene is TRBJ1-6, the V gene TRBV19; D remains unclear. CDR1 is LNHDA, CDR2 SQIVND, per germline (reference sequence). Trimming removed 7 bases from V and 6 bases from J, with 13 bases in between. The CDR3 is 14 residues long. The CDR3 spells CASTAEASNSPLHF. CDR3 nucleotides: TGTGCCAGTACGGCCGAGGCGAGTAATTCACCCCTCCACTTT.

The rearrangement links TRBV12-3 or TRBV12-4 to TRBJ2-1; D tentatively fits TRBD1 or TRBD2 (5 bases each). V was clipped by 5 bases and J by 7 bases, with 9 bases between them. The CDR3 runs to 12 residues. Written as DNA, the CDR3 is TGTGCCAGCAGTGGGGACGATAATGAGCAGTTCTTC. Protein: CASSGDDNEQFF.